The sequence of this TCR beta chain was determined in a study of blood T cell repertoires in COVID-19. Study information: Samples came from the United States, Italy and Spain, spanning acute and convalescent COVID-19. From T cells, B-cell-depleted T cells, or PBMCs came the material, which was cDNA or gDNA.

Original processing notes: The assay estimated nucleated cells by amplifying reference gene primers. The data were produced by immunoSEQ multiplex PCR, yet TCRdb's version contains in-frame clones alone and is incomplete. D and trimming come from the DNA, and the V and J calls and clone size come from that table. The sample contains about 140,000 clones, 86% of which appear only once. The sequenced material came from peripheral blood. This TCR was recovered from a woman aged 55 to 70 with acute or convalescent COVID-19.

Here the CDR3 DNA reads TGTGCCAGCAGACGGGCACAGGGCAATCAGCCCCAGCATTTT. Translated: CASRRAQGNQPQHF. The chain is built from TRBV27 and TRBJ1-5; D possibly corresponds to TRBD1 (5 bases). The CDR3 extends over 14 amino acids. V was cut by 6 bases and J by 2 bases, with 11 bases left in between. Germline lookup yields CDR1 MNHEY and CDR2 SMNVEV (reference sequence).